This TCR beta chain was documented in a study of T cells in Graves' hyperthyroidism and ophthalmopathy. Absent ophthalmopathy progression within 18 months defined stable Graves' hyperthyroidism. Using RNA transcripts as the source, TCR beta CDR3 regions were amplified. The HTBI primer set drove a first-round RT-PCR of the TCR CDR3. Each CDR3 protein gets one entry after TCRdb re-called the multiplex PCR reads with MiXCR. The table records around 430,000 distinct CDR3 sequences, 15% of them present only once. The sequence was collected from a woman in her thirties with Graves' hyperthyroidism. The material sequenced was blood.

The CDR3 is CASSYGGLALETQYF. The CDR3 coding sequence is TGTGCCAGCAGTTACGGGGGACTAGCGTTAGAGACCCAGTACTTC. The chain recombines TRBV6-5 with TRBJ2-5; 10 bases map to TRBD2. The CDR3 is 15 amino acids. Germline V CDR1 and CDR2: MNHEY, SVGAGI. V was pared by 2 bases and J by 4 bases, with 4 bases of the junction left unmatched.